This T cell receptor beta chain was recovered during a study of identical twins. Template switching added a universal primer site, and cDNA bore unique molecular identifiers. TCRdb re-called the 5' RACE reads with MiXCR, one entry per CDR3 protein. The sample yields 420,000 or so distinct CDR3 sequences, less than 20% seen once. The CDR3 extends over 17 amino acids. The V segment lost 0 bases and the J segment 8 bases; nucleotides outside the gene matches: 9. The germline V gene encodes CDR1 LGHNA and CDR2 YSLEER. The sample comprised naive T cells sorted from blood. The chain combines TRBV4-3 with TRBJ2-1; 11 positions agree with TRBD1. The receptor was isolated from a middle-aged man in good health. CDR3 DNA sequence: TGCGCCAGCAGCCAAGATTGGGCCGGACAGGGGGCCGATGAGCAGTTCTTC. Protein sequence: CASSQDWAGQGADEQFF.